This T cell receptor beta chain was recorded in a study of blood T cells in healthy people across ages. Study-level information: Capture via template switching afforded approximately one barcoded beta molecule per two T cells. Regarding the study as a whole: Older age coincided with a roughly linear decline in TCR beta diversity per million T cells.

At least 5 micrograms of total RNA were extracted per sample. Worth noting for this clonotype: As yet, its antigen is unknown.

The use of a sample-barcoded 5' primer and a J-beta primer mix characterized a second PCR of about 6 to 11 cycles. Sequencing recovered at least 3 million CDR3-containing paired-end reads from each sample. Via MiXCR, TCRdb re-called the 5' RACE reads, giving one row per CDR3 protein. Altogether 920,000 or so distinct CDR3 sequences are present, around 43% being singletons, with the ten largest covering under 20%. This sequence was found in a woman aged 55-70 years in good health. Sequencing was carried out using blood.

In DNA, the CDR3 is TGTGCCAGCAGTTTAACTCCACCCGTCCTTAAGGGCTCTGGGGCCAACGTCCTGACTTTC. Protein: CASSLTPPVLKGSGANVLTF. V is TRBV27 and J is TRBJ2-6; D unresolved. Germline V gene sequence: CDR1 MNHEY, CDR2 SMNVEV (reference sequence). The CDR3 covers 20 residues. V was pared by 2 bases and J by 0 bases, with 20 bases between.